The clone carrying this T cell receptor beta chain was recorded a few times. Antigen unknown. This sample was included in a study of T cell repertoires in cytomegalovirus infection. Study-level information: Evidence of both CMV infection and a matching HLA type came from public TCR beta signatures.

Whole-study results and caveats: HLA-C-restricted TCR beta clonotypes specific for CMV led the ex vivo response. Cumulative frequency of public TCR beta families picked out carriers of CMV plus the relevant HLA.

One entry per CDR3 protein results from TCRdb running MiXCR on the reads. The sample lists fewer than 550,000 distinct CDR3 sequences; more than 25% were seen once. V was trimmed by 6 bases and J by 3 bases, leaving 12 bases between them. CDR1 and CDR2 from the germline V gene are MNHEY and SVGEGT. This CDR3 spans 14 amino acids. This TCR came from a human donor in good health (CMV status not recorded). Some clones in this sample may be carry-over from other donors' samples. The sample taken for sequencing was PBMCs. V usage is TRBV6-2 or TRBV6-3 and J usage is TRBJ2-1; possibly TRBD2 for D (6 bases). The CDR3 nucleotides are TGTGCCAGCAGGAGGGGACTCGTCTACAATGAGCAGTTCTTC. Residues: CASRRGLVYNEQFF.